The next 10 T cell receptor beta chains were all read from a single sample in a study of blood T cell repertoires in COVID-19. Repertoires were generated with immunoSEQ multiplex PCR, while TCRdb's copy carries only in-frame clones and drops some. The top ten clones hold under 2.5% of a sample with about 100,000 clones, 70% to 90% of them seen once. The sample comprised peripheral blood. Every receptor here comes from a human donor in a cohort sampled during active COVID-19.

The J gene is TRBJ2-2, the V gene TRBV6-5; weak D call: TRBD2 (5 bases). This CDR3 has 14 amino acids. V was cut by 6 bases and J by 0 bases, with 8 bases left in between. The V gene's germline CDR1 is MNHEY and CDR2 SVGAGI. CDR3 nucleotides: TGTGCCAGCAGGACTAACCCGAACACCGGGGAGCTGTTTTTT. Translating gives CASRTNPNTGELFF.

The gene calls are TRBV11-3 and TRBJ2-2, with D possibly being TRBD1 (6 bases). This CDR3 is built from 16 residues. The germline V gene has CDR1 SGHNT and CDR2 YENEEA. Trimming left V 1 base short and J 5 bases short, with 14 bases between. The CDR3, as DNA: TGTGCCAGCAGCTTAGGAGGTCAGGGGTTAACCGGGGAGCTGTTTTTT. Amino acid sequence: CASSLGGQGLTGELFF.

This chain's CDR3 is CAWSGAGAYNEQFF. CDR3 coding DNA: TGTGCCTGGAGTGGCGCGGGGGCCTACAATGAGCAGTTCTTC. The chain employs TRBV30 and TRBJ2-1; 7 bases fit TRBD2. Trimming cost V 1 base and J 2 bases; bases outside gene matches: 2. The V gene's germline CDR1 is GTSNPN and CDR2 SVGIG (reference sequence). The CDR3 spans 14 residues.

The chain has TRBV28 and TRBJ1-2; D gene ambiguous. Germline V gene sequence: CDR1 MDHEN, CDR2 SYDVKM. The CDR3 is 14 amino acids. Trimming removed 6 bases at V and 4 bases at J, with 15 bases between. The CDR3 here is CASRPDPGSYGYTF. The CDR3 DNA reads TGTGCCAGCAGACCGGACCCGGGGAGCTATGGCTACACCTTC.

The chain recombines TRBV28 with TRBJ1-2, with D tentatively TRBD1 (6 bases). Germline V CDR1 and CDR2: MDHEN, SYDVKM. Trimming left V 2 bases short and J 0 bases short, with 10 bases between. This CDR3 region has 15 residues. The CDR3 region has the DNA TGTGCCAGCAGTTTAGCCCAGGGGTCTAACTATGGCTACACCTTC. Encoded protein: CASSLAQGSNYGYTF.

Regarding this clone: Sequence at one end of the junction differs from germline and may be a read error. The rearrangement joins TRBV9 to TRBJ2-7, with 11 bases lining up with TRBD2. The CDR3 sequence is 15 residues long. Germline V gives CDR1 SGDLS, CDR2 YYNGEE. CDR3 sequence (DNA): TGTGCCAGCAGTGTAGCGGGGGGGCTCTTTTACGAGCAGTACTTC. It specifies CASSVAGGLFYEQYF.

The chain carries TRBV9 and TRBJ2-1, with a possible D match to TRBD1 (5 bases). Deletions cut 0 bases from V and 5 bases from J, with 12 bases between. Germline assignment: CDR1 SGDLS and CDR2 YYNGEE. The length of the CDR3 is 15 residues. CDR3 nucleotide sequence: TGTGCCAGCAGCGTAGCTGCGAACAGGAACAATGAGCAGTTCTTC. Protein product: CASSVAANRNNEQFF.

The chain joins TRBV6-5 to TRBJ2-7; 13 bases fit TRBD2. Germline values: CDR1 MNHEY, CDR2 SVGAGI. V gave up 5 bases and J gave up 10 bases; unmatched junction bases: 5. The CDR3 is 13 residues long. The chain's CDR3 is CASSRLAGGEQYF. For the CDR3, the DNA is TGTGCCAGCAGTCGACTAGCGGGAGGTGAACAGTACTTC.

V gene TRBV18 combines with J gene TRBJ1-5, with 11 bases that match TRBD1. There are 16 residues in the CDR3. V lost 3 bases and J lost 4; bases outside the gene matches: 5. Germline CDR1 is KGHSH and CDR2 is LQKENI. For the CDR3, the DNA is TGTGCCAGCTCACCTACGGACAGGGGGCGGAATCAGCCCCAGCATTTT. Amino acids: CASSPTDRGRNQPQHF.

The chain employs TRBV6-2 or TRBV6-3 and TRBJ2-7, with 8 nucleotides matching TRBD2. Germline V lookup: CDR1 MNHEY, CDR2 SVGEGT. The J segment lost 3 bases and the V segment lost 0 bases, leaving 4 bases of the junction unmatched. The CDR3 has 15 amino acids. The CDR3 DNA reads TGTGCCAGCAGTTACTCGCGGGGGGCGGACTACGAGCAGTACTTC. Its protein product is CASSYSRGADYEQYF.